The entry below describes one TCR beta chain. The antigen is unknown. There are 17 residues in the CDR3. V dropped 5 bases and J dropped 4; count of bases not matched to a gene: 13. Looked up from germline, CDR1 is MNHEY and CDR2 is SMNVEV (reference sequence). The data belong to a study of shared clonotypes between healthy human individuals. Researchers partitioned CD4+ cells into CD45RA+ naive and CD45RA-negative memory subsets. Study-wide results and limits: The low donor count limited represented genetic and exposure-history diversity. Larger richness was generally estimated for naive than memory subsets.

DNA at around 200 ng, 30,000 or so T cell genomes, went into sorted-subset replicate PCRs. The assay was immunoSEQ multiplex PCR, and TCRdb's table has in-frame clones only and misses some. Here the sample spans about 2.3 million clones, 85% to 95% being singletons. This TCR was sampled from a young man in good health. Some clones in this sample may be carry-over from other donors' samples. Sequencing was performed on naive CD4+ T cells from PBMCs. The subset here: CD45RA+ positively selected. The chain is built from TRBV27 and TRBJ2-7; 11 bases agree with TRBD1. The CDR3 here is CASSPRFSGTGGYEQYF. For the CDR3, the DNA is TGTGCCAGCAGTCCTCGATTTTCCGGGACAGGGGGGTACGAGCAGTACTTC.